This TCR beta chain is from a study of OX40 agonist ivuxolimab in advanced cancers. Study background: Participants, 82.7% male, averaged approximately 56 years of age, ranging from about 23 to 90.

Overall study results and limits: Nonresponders included some who also had low normalized T-cell clonal expansion.

Clones were sequenced by immunoSEQ multiplex PCR, and TCRdb holds only the in-frame ones, with some missing. The sample lists tens of thousands of clones, approximately 89% seen once, with approximately 20% in the top ten. V gave up 3 bases and J gave up 0 bases, with 9 bases separating them. The CDR3 has 15 amino acids. The germline V gene encodes CDR1 SNHLY and CDR2 FYNNEI. This clone was detected only once. Its matching antigen is unknown. J is TRBJ1-3 and V is TRBV2; D might be TRBD1 (6 bases). Sequenced material: CD4+ or CD8+ T cells sorted from blood, taken in a trial of the OX40 agonist ivuxolimab. This TCR derives from an adult with an advanced solid tumor such as melanoma, head and neck, liver or kidney cancer. CDR3 bases: TGTGCCAGCAGTGAGGGGGCAGCCTCTGGAAACACCATATATTTT. Translating gives CASSEGAASGNTIYF.